A single sample gave rise to the 7 T cell receptor beta chains below, sequenced in a study of cytomegalovirus exposure and HLA in healthy donors (dated by TCRdb to between 2016 and 2019). The protocol used for the library was the immunoSEQ multiplex PCR assay. The multiplex PCR relied on a mix of 60 forward primers for TCR Vbeta segments and 13 reverse primers for TCR Jbeta segments. This immuneACCESS table, as held by TCRdb, lists in-frame sequences with V and J called but not all clones. Of the missing ones, under half trace to an unresolved V gene in checked studies; the others have no known cause. The sample table holds some 130,000 clones. The top ten clonotypes cover 1.5% to 2% of the sample. The sample consisted of PBMCs. The receptors were gathered from a woman aged 40 to 49 in good health and CMV-seropositive.

The rearrangement joins TRBV11-3 to TRBJ2-2; D is undetermined. The CDR3 spans 15 residues. The V end lost 3 bases, the J end lost 2 bases, and 10 bases lay between the germline ends. Germline V gene data show CDR1 as SGHNT and CDR2 as YENEEA. The CDR3 here is CASSFSASNTGELFF. In DNA, the CDR3 is TGTGCCAGCAGCTTTTCGGCTAGTAACACCGGGGAGCTGTTTTTT.

The rearrangement uses TRBV27 and TRBJ2-7; D gene unclear. Germline loops: CDR1 MNHEY, CDR2 SMNVEV (reference sequence). The ends were cut back, 4 bases at V and 2 bases at J, with 9 bases in the middle. The CDR3 covers 13 residues. The CDR3 spells CASSYGRTYEQYF. CDR3 sequence (DNA): TGTGCCAGCAGTTATGGCAGAACCTACGAGCAGTACTTC.

This rearrangement joins TRBV9 to TRBJ1-1; D possibly corresponds to TRBD1 (5 bases). V lost 0 bases and J lost 2, with 14 bases in between. Germline V lookup: CDR1 SGDLS, CDR2 YYNGEE. CDR3 length: 16 residues. The CDR3 here is CASSVGGGRGNTEAFF. CDR3 sequence (DNA): TGTGCCAGCAGCGTAGGGGGGGGGAGGGGTAACACTGAAGCTTTCTTT.

This CDR3 is CASSTRLAGVYNEQFF. In nucleotides, the CDR3 is TGTGCCAGCTCAACTCGACTAGCGGGAGTGTACAATGAGCAGTTCTTC. The genes are TRBV18 and TRBJ2-1; 12 nucleotides agree with TRBD2. The trim removed 5 bases at V and 4 bases at J, leaving 6 bases unmatched. Per germline, CDR1 KGHSH and CDR2 LQKENI. CDR3 size: 16 residues.

This chain joins TRBV10-3 and TRBJ2-7; the D is unclear. Germline V gene lookup returns CDR1 ENHRY and CDR2 SYGVKD. The CDR3 has 9 residues. Deletions cut 8 bases from V and 5 bases from J, with 4 bases between. In nucleotides, the CDR3 is TGTGCCATCGGAGACGAGCAGTACTTC. Translating it yields CAIGDEQYF.

J is TRBJ1-1 and V is TRBV2; no reliable D call. The CDR3 runs to 14 residues. The germline V gene has CDR1 SNHLY and CDR2 FYNNEI. The germline V and J ends were trimmed by 3 bases and 5 bases, with 13 bases remaining between them. CDR3 DNA sequence: TGTGCCAGCAGTGATGAGGAGGGAAGTACTGAAGCTTTCTTT. Protein: CASSDEEGSTEAFF.

The CDR3 region is CASGGERTDTQYF. CDR3 DNA: TGTGCCAGCGGGGGGGAGAGGACAGATACGCAGTATTTT. The genes are TRBV2 and TRBJ2-3; 7 positions agree with TRBD2. V was clipped by 8 bases and J by 3 bases; unmatched bases: 5. Germline V lookup: CDR1 SNHLY, CDR2 FYNNEI. This CDR3 is 13 amino acids long.